This T cell receptor beta chain came from a study of blood T cell repertoires in COVID-19. Study information: Samples representing acute and convalescent COVID-19 were sourced from the United States, Italy and Spain.

In the source study's methods: Reference gene primer amplification gave estimated nucleated cell counts. Data came from immunoSEQ multiplex PCR; TCRdb stores just in-frame clones and leaves some out. The V and J calls and clone size come from that table; D and trimming were worked out from the DNA. The table has 100,000 to 150,000 clones, around 88% seen once; the top ten hold 10%. Trimming took off 7 bases at V and 3 bases at J, with 13 bases between the two ends. This CDR3 is built from 14 residues. Germline V gene data show CDR1 as LNHDA and CDR2 as SQIVND (reference sequence). The source material was peripheral blood. The clonotype was recovered from a man over 45 with acute or convalescent COVID-19. The V call is TRBV19, the J call TRBJ1-3, with a tentative D call TRBD1 (5 bases). This CDR3 reads CASTVGGFGNTIYF. Here the CDR3 DNA reads TGTGCCAGTACCGTCGGGGGATTTGGAAACACCATATATTTT.